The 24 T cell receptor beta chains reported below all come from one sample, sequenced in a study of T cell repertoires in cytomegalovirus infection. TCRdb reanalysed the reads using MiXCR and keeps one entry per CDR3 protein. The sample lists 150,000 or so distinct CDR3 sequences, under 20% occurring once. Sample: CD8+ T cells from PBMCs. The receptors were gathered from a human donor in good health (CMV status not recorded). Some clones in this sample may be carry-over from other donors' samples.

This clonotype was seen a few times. Here the CDR3 reads CASSRGGHEQYF. The DNA of the CDR3 is TGTGCCAGCAGCAGGGGCGGCCACGAGCAGTACTTC. This chain uses TRBV25-1 with TRBJ2-7, with a possible D match to TRBD1 (6 bases). Between the trimmed V and J ends, which lost 6 bases and 5 bases, there was a span of 11 bases. Germline V gene sequence: CDR1 MGHDK, CDR2 SYGVNS. The CDR3 loop spans 12 amino acids.

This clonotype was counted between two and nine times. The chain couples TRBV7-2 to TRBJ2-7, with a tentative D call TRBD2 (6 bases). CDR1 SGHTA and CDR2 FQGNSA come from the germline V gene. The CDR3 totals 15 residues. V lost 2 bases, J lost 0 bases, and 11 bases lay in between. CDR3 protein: CASSLWTTSSYEQYF. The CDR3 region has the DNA TGTGCCAGCAGCTTATGGACTACCAGCTCCTACGAGCAGTACTTC.

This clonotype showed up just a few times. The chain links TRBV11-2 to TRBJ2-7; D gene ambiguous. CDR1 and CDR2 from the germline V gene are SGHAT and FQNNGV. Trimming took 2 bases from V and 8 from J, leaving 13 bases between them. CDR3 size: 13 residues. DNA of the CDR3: TGTGCCAGCAGCTTAAGTACAGACCACCAGCAGTACTTC. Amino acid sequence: CASSLSTDHQQYF.

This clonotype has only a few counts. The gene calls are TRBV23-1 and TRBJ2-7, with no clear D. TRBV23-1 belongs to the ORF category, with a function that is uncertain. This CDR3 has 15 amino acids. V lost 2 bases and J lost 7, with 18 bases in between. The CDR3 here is CASSQPYDGSGEQYF. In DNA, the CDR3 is TGCGCCAGCAGTCAACCCTACGACGGTTCTGGGGAGCAGTACTTC.

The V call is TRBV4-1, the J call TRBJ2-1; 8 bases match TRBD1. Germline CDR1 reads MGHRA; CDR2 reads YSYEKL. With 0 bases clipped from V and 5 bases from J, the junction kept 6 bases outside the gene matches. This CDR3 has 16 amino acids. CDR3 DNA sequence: TGCGCCAGCAGCCAAGAACGTCCGGACAGGGACAATGAGCAGTTCTTC. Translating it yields CASSQERPDRDNEQFF.

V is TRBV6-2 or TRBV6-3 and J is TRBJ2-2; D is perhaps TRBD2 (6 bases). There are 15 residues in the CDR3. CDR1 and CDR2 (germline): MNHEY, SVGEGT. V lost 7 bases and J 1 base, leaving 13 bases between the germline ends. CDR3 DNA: TGTGCCAGCACCAACATAGCGGAGAACACCGGGGAGCTGTTTTTT. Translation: CASTNIAENTGELFF.

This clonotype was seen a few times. The CDR3 bases are TGTGCCAGTAGTATGAGGAACGTCCCCCAAGAGACCCAGTACTTC. It encodes CASSMRNVPQETQYF. This chain connects TRBV19 to TRBJ2-5, with D unresolved. The V end lost 3 bases, the J end lost 1 base, and 12 bases lay between the germline ends. Germline CDR1 reads LNHDA; CDR2 reads SQIVND (reference sequence). The CDR3 length is 15 residues.

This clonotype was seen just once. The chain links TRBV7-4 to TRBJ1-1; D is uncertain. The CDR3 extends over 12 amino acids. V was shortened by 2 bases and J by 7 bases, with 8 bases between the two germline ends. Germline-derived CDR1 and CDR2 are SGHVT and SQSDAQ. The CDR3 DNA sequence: TGTGCCAGCAGCTTACCCGGGAATGAAGCTTTCTTT. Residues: CASSLPGNEAFF.

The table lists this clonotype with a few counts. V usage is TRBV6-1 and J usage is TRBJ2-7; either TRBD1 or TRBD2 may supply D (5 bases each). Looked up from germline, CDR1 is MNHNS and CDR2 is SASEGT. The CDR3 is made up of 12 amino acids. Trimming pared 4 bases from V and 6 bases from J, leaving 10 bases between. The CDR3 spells CASSGGTGEQYF. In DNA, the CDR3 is TGTGCCAGCAGTGGAGGGACGGGCGAGCAGTACTTC.

CDR3 coding DNA: TGTGCCAGCAGCTTAGACGGGGCCGAGTACAATGAGCAGTTCTTC. It specifies CASSLDGAEYNEQFF. The chain uses TRBV7-8 and TRBJ2-1; tentatively, D is TRBD1 or TRBD2 (5 bases each). The CDR3 is made up of 15 amino acids. Germline CDR1 and CDR2: SGHVS and FQNEAQ. Trimming removed 1 base at V and 4 bases at J, with 11 bases between.

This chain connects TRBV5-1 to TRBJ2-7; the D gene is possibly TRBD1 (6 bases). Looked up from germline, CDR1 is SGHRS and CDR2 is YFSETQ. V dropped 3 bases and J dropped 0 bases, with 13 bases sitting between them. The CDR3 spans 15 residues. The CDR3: CASSSYGTISYEQYF. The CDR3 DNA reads TGCGCCAGCAGCTCCTACGGGACAATCTCCTACGAGCAGTACTTC. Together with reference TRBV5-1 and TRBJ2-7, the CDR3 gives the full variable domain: KAGVTQTPRYLIKTRGQQVTLSCSPISGHRSVSWYQQTPGQGLQFLFEYFSETQRNKGNFPGRFSGRQFSNSRSEMNVSTLELGDSALYLCASSSYGTISYEQYFGPGTRLTVT.

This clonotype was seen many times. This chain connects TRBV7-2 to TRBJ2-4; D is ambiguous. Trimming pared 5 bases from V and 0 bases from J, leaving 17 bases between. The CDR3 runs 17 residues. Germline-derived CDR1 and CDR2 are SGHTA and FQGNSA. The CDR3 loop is CASSGSTEDLAKNIQYF. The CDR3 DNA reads TGTGCCAGCAGCGGATCGACGGAAGACCTAGCCAAAAACATTCAGTACTTC.

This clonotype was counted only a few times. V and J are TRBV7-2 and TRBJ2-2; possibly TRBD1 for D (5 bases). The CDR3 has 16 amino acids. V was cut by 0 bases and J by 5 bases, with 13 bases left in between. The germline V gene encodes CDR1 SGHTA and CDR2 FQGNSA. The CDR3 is CASSLARQPKTGELFF. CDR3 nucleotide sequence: TGTGCCAGCAGCTTAGCTAGACAGCCTAAGACCGGGGAGCTGTTTTTT. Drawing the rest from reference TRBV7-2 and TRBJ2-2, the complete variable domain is GAGVSQSPSNKVTEKGKDVELRCDPISGHTALYWYRQSLGQGLEFLIYFQGNSAPDKSGLPSDRFSAERTGGSVSTLTIQRTQQEDSAVYLCASSLARQPKTGELFFGEGSRLTVL.

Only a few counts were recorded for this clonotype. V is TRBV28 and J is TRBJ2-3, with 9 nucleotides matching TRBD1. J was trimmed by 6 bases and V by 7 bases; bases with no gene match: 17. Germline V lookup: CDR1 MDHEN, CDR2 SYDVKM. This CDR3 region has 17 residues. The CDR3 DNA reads TGTGCCAGCAACCGCTTCCCACAGGGGGCATTGATGGATACGCAGTATTTT. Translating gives CASNRFPQGALMDTQYF.

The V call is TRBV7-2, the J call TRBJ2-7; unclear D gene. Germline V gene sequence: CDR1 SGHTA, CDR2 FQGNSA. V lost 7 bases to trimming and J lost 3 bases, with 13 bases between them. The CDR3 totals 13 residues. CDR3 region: CASTAPANYEQYF. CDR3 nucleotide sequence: TGTGCCAGCACCGCCCCAGCCAACTACGAGCAGTACTTC.

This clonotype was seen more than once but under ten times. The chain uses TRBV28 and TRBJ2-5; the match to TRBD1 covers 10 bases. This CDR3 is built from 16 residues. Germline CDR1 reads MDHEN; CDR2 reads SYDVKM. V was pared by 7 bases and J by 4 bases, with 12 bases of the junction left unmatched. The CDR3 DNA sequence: TGTGCCAGCAATCTTTCCCGGGACAGGGGTGGAGAGACCCAGTACTTC. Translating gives CASNLSRDRGGETQYF.

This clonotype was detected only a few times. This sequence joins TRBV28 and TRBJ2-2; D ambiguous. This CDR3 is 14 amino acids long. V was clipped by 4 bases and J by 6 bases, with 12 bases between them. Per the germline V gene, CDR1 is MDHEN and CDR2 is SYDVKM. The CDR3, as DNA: TGTGCCAGCAGTTCCAGAGCCCCCTCCGGGGAGCTGTTTTTT. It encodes CASSSRAPSGELFF.

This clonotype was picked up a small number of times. CDR3 coding DNA: TGTGCCATCGGAGTAGCGGATGCTTACGAGCAGTACTTC. Its protein is CAIGVADAYEQYF. The rearrangement uses TRBV10-3 and TRBJ2-7, with D tentatively TRBD2 (6 bases). CDR1 ENHRY and CDR2 SYGVKD come from the germline V gene. The ends were cut back, 8 bases at V and 4 bases at J, with 15 bases in the middle. The CDR3 is 13 amino acids.

CDR3 DNA: TGTGCCAGCAGTTTGTGGGGGGCTGGCGGCTACACCTTC. Its translation: CASSLWGAGGYTF. The J gene is TRBJ1-2, the V gene TRBV28; possibly TRBD1 for D (6 bases). V was shortened by 3 bases and J by 8 bases, with 13 bases between the two germline ends. The CDR3 spans 13 residues. The germline V gene encodes CDR1 MDHEN and CDR2 SYDVKM.

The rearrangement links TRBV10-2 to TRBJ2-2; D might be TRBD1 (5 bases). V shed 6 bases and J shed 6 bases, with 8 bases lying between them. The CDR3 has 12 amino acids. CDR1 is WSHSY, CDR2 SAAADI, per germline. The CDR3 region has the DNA TGCGCCAGCAGGGACATCCCCGGGGAGCTGTTTTTT. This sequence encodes CASRDIPGELFF.

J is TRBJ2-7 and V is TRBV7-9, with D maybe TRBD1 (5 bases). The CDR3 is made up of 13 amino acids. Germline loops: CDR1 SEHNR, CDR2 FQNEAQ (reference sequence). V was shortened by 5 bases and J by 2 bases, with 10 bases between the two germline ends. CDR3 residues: CASSADRPYEQYF. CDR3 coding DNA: TGTGCCAGCAGCGCAGACAGACCCTACGAGCAGTACTTC.

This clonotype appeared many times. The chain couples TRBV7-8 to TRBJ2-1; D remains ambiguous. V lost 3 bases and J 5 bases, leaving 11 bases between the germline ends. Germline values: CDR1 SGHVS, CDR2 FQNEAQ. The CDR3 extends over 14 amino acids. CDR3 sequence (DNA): TGTGCCAGCAGCTTTAGGACCACCCACAATGAGCAGTTCTTC. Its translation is CASSFRTTHNEQFF.

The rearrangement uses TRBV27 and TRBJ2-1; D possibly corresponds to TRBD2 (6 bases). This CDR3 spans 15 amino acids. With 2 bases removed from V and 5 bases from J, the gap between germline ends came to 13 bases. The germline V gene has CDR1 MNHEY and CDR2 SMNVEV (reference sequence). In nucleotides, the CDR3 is TGTGCCAGCAGTTTAAGCCAGGGAGGTAACAATGAGCAGTTCTTC. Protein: CASSLSQGGNNEQFF.

This CDR3 reads CASSLGVSPLHF. CDR3 bases: TGTGCCAGCAGCTTAGGGGTTTCACCCCTCCACTTT. This sequence joins TRBV7-2 and TRBJ1-6; D is unclear. Germline-derived CDR1 and CDR2 are SGHTA and FQGNSA. Trimming removed 1 base at V and 9 bases at J, with 4 bases between. The CDR3 totals 12 residues.